This TCR beta chain stems from a study of shared clonotypes between healthy human individuals (dated by TCRdb to 2020 to 2021). Study-level background: The cohort comprised a couple of women and a few men aged 18 to 49 years. The study deeply sequenced blood TCR repertoires of about 5 healthy adults to estimate repertoire size and the extent of clonotype sharing between individuals. Between about 0.9 and 8.9 billion PBMCs per donor were obtained by leukapheresis. To increase sequencing depth and limit assay-specific biases, different laboratories used diverse techniques to prepare libraries and sequence TCR repertoires. For each donor, three plates each were used for CD4 naive and CD4 memory, two plates were used for CD8 naive, and one plate was used for CD8 memory. What the work shows at the level of the full study, not this receptor alone: Pairwise subsampling led to the expectation that sequencing depth would affect the degree of clonotype sharing among donors. Because the study included a small number of donors, the genetic and exposure-history diversity represented was limited. Sampling was restricted to blood, and TCR repertoires in tissues likely differ from the TCR repertoires found in blood. Clonotypes shared by all four sorted-subset donors showed higher generation probabilities than non-shared clonotypes. Naive subsets generally had larger estimated clonotype richness than memory subsets did. Rarefaction of sorted-subset datasets indicated incomplete sequencing despite the large sequencing depth. Approximately 5% of naive CD4, 3.5% of naive CD8, roughly 2.4% of memory CD4, and approximately 0.4% of memory CD8 clonotypes were shared across several donors.

For the CD8 naive samples, CD45RO-negative cells were positively selected for CCR7, yielding a CD45RA+CCR7+ population from which TemRA cells were excluded. Donors were healthy HIV-negative adults with no recently reported acute infections or vaccinations. Every donor was a Caucasian adult residing in Nashville, Tennessee, USA. Blood was obtained by leukapheresis, after which PBMCs were separated by Ficoll-Histopaque density gradient centrifugation and cryopreserved in liquid nitrogen vapor phase. Analytical flow cytometry was used to check the purity and quantity of every magnetically sorted T cell population. Each sorted fraction had its genomic DNA isolated and then quantified by UV absorbance on a Nanodrop 2000c. V ends up 2 bases short and J 0 bases short, with an unmatched junction base count of 7. From the cysteine through the phenylalanine, the CDR3 covers 18 amino acids. Of all the DNA, just the CDR3 is kept, 54 bases in frame from base 1. Taken from the germline V gene, the CDR1 and CDR2 loops are SGHTA and FQGNSA.

Using the deep immunoSEQ assay, multiplex PCR amplified TCR CDR3 regions from genomic DNA. For each cell subset, the extracted genomic DNA was distributed evenly across all wells of several immunoSEQ 96-well plates, and each plate served as one replicate. For sorted subsets, each replicate PCR was loaded with 200 ng genomic DNA, equivalent to 30,000 to 35,000 T cell genomes. Purified libraries were measured with a Qubit 3.0 fluorometer, size-checked on a Bioanalyzer 2100, and measured again with the KAPA Library Quantification kit. Every immunoSEQ 96-well plate was sequenced on a dedicated single-read 150-cycle Illumina NextSeq 550 flow cell. The original methods were these. Because the immunoSEQ output included only junctional sequences and no quality scores, the filtering could not be the same as the filtering used for full-length reads. Sequences were annotated with PyIR, a Python wrapper for IgBLAST v1.9, and V/J genes and CDR3 were assigned using IMGT germline references. Reads with weak V/J assignments (E-value above 1e-6), missing CDR3, stop codons, out-of-frame junctions, or ambiguous translated residues were removed. V3J clonotypes were defined by identical inferred V gene, J gene, and CDR3 amino acid sequence. To compute the percentage overlap between repertoires, the number of shared unique clonotypes was divided by the size of the smaller repertoire. Richness of each repertoire was evaluated using RTK rarefaction, the Chao1 estimator, and Recon v2.1 estimates of unobserved clonotypes. For all TCRbeta clonotypes obtained by the gDNA method from four donors, generation probabilities were computed with OLGA. Entries here come from immuneACCESS through TCRdb and include only in-frame sequences with V and J called. Some clones fail to appear in such tables; in the studies checked, an unresolved V gene covers under half of the shortfall, and the cause of the remainder is unknown. V and J calls and clone size come straight from that table; D and trimming were deduced from the DNA. The sample records about 1,800,000 clones, over 85% of which are singletons. 1.2% of the sample is in the top ten clones.

As regards this clone: Its antigen remains unidentified. Qualities for individual bases were not recorded, and no much larger clone is one base off.

The TCR originated in a man aged 18 to 29 in good health. Sequencing was performed on naive CD8+ T cells sorted from blood. Per the publication, the cell subset or site label means: CD45RA+CCR7+. The rearrangement joined TRBV7-2 to TRBJ2-3, with 11 bases aligning to TRBD2. The DNA sequence is as follows: TGTGCCAGCAGCTTATGGCTAGCGGGAGGCCAAAGCACAGATACGCAGTATTTT. The resulting protein is CASSLWLAGGQSTDTQYF.